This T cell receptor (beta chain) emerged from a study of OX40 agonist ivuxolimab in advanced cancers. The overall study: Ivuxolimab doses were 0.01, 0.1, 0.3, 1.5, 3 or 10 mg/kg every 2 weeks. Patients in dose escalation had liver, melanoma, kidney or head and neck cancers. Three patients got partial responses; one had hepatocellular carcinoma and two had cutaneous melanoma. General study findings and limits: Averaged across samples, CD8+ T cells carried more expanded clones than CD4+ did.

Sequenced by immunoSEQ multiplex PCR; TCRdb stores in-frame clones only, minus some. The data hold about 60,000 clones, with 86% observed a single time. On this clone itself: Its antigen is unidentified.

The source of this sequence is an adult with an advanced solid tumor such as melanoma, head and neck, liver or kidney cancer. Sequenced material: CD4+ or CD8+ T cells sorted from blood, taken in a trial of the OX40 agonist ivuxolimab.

The CDR3 spells CASSLAGVPYEQYF. The CDR3 DNA follows: TGTGCCAGCAGCTTAGCGGGAGTCCCCTACGAGCAGTACTTC. The chain employs TRBV11-2 and TRBJ2-7; tentatively, D is TRBD2 (6 bases). The CDR3 has 14 amino acids. The V gene's germline CDR1 is SGHAT and CDR2 FQNNGV. V gave up 1 base and J gave up 2 bases, with 9 bases separating them.